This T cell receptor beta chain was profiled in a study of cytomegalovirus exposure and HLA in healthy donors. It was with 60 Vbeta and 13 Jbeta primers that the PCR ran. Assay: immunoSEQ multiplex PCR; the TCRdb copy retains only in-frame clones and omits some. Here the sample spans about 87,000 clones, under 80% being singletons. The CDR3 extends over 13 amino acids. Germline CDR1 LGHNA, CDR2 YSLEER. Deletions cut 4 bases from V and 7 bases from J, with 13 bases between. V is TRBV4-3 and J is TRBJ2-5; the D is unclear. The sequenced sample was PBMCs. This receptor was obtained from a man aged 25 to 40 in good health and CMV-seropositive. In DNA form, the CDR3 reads TGCGCCAGCAGCCCCGCGGTTGCCGGGACCCAGTACTTC. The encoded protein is CASSPAVAGTQYF.